These 31 T cell receptor beta chains originate from one sample sequenced in a study of blood T cell repertoires in COVID-19 (TCRdb year 2020). The library was made by the immunoSEQ multiplex PCR assay. TCRdb provides this immuneACCESS table in a form limited to in-frame rearrangements. Some clones are lacking; in checked studies, under half of them reflect an unresolved V gene, and why the rest are absent is not known. The sample table contains a few hundred thousand clones; only one count was recorded for under 90% of them. The ten largest account for approximately 4.8% of the sample. Specimen: peripheral blood. The receptors shown here come from a man aged 45-65 years with acute or convalescent COVID-19.

V usage is TRBV19 and J usage is TRBJ1-2; 9 bases are shared with TRBD1. Trimming cost V 1 base and J 4 bases; bases outside gene matches: 4. From germline, CDR1 is LNHDA and CDR2 SQIVND (reference sequence). There are 15 residues in the CDR3. The CDR3 sequence: CASSIVDRGAYGYTF. The CDR3 region has the DNA TGTGCCAGTAGTATAGTGGACAGGGGAGCCTATGGCTACACCTTC.

The chain recombines TRBV9 with TRBJ1-3, with D perhaps matching TRBD1 (6 bases). Trimming removed 2 bases at V and 2 bases at J, with 11 bases between. Germline-derived CDR1 and CDR2 are SGDLS and YYNGEE. The CDR3 sequence is 15 residues long. This CDR3 is CASSVDSLTGNTIYF. The CDR3 DNA reads as TGTGCCAGCAGCGTGGACAGCCTAACTGGAAACACCATATATTTT.

CDR3 amino acids: CASSYKAVHSGNTIYF. As DNA, the CDR3 is TGTGCCAGCAGTTACAAGGCGGTACACTCTGGAAACACCATATATTTT. This chain links TRBV6-5 with TRBJ1-3; D not certain. The germline CDR1 and CDR2 sequences are MNHEY and SVGAGI. Trimming pared 2 bases from V and 0 bases from J, leaving 11 bases between. The CDR3 consists of 16 residues.

This clone has just a few counts. J is TRBJ1-2 and V is TRBV3-1 (or the pseudogene TRBV3-2); D is unclear. Trimming shortened V by 0 bases and J by 4 bases, and 12 bases separated the two germline ends. Germline values: CDR1 LGHDT, CDR2 YNNKEL (reference sequence). This CDR3 is built from 15 residues. The CDR3 nucleotides are TGTGCCAGCAGCCAAGATGCCACAGCCCCCTATGGCTACACCTTC. Encoded protein: CASSQDATAPYGYTF.

The genes are TRBV5-1 and TRBJ2-7, with 9 bases fitting TRBD1. Germline loops: CDR1 SGHRS, CDR2 YFSETQ. V lost 3 bases and J lost 5; bases outside the gene matches: 9. CDR3 length: 15 residues. The CDR3 reads CASSSQQGAADEQYF. Written as DNA, the CDR3 is TGCGCCAGCAGCTCACAACAGGGGGCAGCTGACGAGCAGTACTTC. The complete variable domain, with remaining parts taken from reference TRBV5-1 and TRBJ2-7, reads KAGVTQTPRYLIKTRGQQVTLSCSPISGHRSVSWYQQTPGQGLQFLFEYFSETQRNKGNFPGRFSGRQFSNSRSEMNVSTLELGDSALYLCASSSQQGAADEQYFGPGTRLTVT.

This clone is a singleton in its sample. The chain links TRBV6-5 to TRBJ1-1; 7 bases fit TRBD1. Germline loops: CDR1 MNHEY, CDR2 SVGAGI. The CDR3 sequence is 15 residues long. Trimming at V came to 4 bases and at J to 5 bases, leaving 10 bases not matched to a gene. CDR3 sequence reads: CASSLVTGVGTEAFF. DNA of the CDR3: TGTGCCAGCAGTTTAGTTACAGGGGTGGGGACTGAAGCTTTCTTT.

V gene TRBV19 combines with J gene TRBJ1-2, with a tentative D call TRBD1 (6 bases). V lost 2 bases to trimming and J lost 5 bases, with 15 bases between them. Germline lookup yields CDR1 LNHDA and CDR2 SQIVND (reference sequence). This CDR3 has 15 residues. CDR3 nucleotide sequence: TGTGCCAGTAGTATAAGTCAGGGGCGGATTTATGGCTACACCTTC. This sequence encodes CASSISQGRIYGYTF.

The V gene is TRBV3-1 (or the pseudogene TRBV3-2), the J gene TRBJ2-5; 7 positions match TRBD2. The CDR3 loop spans 17 amino acids. The germline V gene has CDR1 LGHDT and CDR2 YNNKEL (reference sequence). J was trimmed by 4 bases and V by 1 base; bases with no gene match: 12. The CDR3 protein is CASSQGGLRGVGETQYF. The CDR3 nucleotides are TGTGCCAGCAGCCAAGGGGGACTCCGGGGGGTCGGAGAGACCCAGTACTTC.

V usage is TRBV5-1 and J usage is TRBJ2-5; TRBD2 aligns across 9 bases. The V and J ends lost 1 base and 4 bases, in that order; junction bases with no gene match: 5. Per the germline V gene, CDR1 is SGHRS and CDR2 is YFSETQ. This CDR3 has 15 residues. The CDR3 region is CASSLWSRGGETQYF. The CDR3 DNA follows: TGCGCCAGCAGCTTGTGGTCGCGGGGGGGAGAGACCCAGTACTTC.

This clone was found a few times. The chain recombines TRBV4-1 with TRBJ2-3; D call uncertain. Trimming stripped 4 bases from V and 2 bases from J, with 10 bases between. Germline V lookup: CDR1 MGHRA, CDR2 YSYEKL. This CDR3 has 14 residues. The CDR3 here is CASSLWRLTDTQYF. The CDR3, as DNA: TGCGCCAGCAGCCTATGGCGGCTCACAGATACGCAGTATTTT.

This clone was detected a few times. The J gene is TRBJ1-3, the V gene TRBV6-5; the D is unclear. V was cut by 10 bases and J by 1 base, with 17 bases left in between. Per the germline V gene, CDR1 is MNHEY and CDR2 is SVGAGI. The CDR3 runs 15 residues. In DNA, the CDR3 is TGTGCCACCCAAGACAAGCGGAAATCTGGAAACACCATATATTTT. Its translation: CATQDKRKSGNTIYF.

This clone appeared a few times. This rearrangement joins TRBV7-9 to TRBJ1-5; D uncertain. Trimming cost V 4 bases and J 0 bases, with 10 bases left between them. The CDR3 spans 15 residues. The germline V gene encodes CDR1 SEHNR and CDR2 FQNEAQ (reference sequence). DNA of the CDR3: TGTGCCAGCAGCTCTGGAGGATTTAGCAATCAGCCCCAGCATTTT. Residues: CASSSGGFSNQPQHF.

This sequence joins TRBV5-6 and TRBJ1-4; D gene unclear. The V end lost 1 base, the J end lost 10 bases, and 5 bases lay between the germline ends. The germline V gene has CDR1 SGHDT and CDR2 YYEEEE. This CDR3 spans 11 amino acids. The CDR3, as DNA: TGTGCCAGCAGCTTGCGGGGAAAACTGTTTTTT. Encoded protein: CASSLRGKLFF.

This clone was picked up a small number of times. The CDR3 DNA sequence: TGCAGCGTCTTGACAGGGTTCAATCAGCCCCAGCATTTT. Translation: CSVLTGFNQPQHF. The chain joins TRBV29-1 to TRBJ1-5; 7 positions agree with TRBD1. Germline V gene sequence: CDR1 SQVTM, CDR2 ANQGSEA. The CDR3 extends over 13 amino acids. The V gene end was trimmed by 6 bases and the J gene end by 3 bases; junction bases not matched to a gene: 5.

The V gene is TRBV15, the J gene TRBJ1-2; the D is unclear. V lost 3 bases to trimming and J lost 3 bases, with 11 bases between them. The CDR3 contains 14 residues. CDR1 is LNHNV, CDR2 YYDKDF, per germline (reference sequence). CDR3 in DNA: TGTGCCACCAGCAGGGTCCAGAGGGACTATGGCTACACCTTC. Translated: CATSRVQRDYGYTF.

The chain joins TRBV27 to TRBJ1-6, with D tentatively TRBD1 (6 bases). V lost 5 bases and J lost 11, with 13 bases in between. This CDR3 spans 13 amino acids. Germline V gene data show CDR1 as MNHEY and CDR2 as SMNVEV (reference sequence). CDR3 nucleotide sequence: TGTGCCAGCAGTCCCCGCCACAGGGCACCCCTCCACTTT. Translation: CASSPRHRAPLHF.

The chain is built from TRBV5-1 and TRBJ2-3, with TRBD1 identical over 7 bases. The CDR3 runs 16 residues. Germline values: CDR1 SGHRS, CDR2 YFSETQ. Trimming removed 4 bases from V and 1 base from J; junction bases left unmatched: 9. CDR3 DNA sequence: TGCGCCAGCAGCCCTTCGACAGGGTCTGGCACAGATACGCAGTATTTT. It encodes CASSPSTGSGTDTQYF.

V usage is TRBV9 and J usage is TRBJ2-7, with 11 bases lining up with TRBD1. After removal of 4 bases from V and 4 bases from J, the junction contained 10 bases not matched to a gene. CDR3 length: 16 residues. CDR1 is SGDLS and CDR2 is YYNGEE in the germline V gene. The CDR3 bases are TGTGCCAGCAGCTCCCACGGGACAGGGGGGACTTACGAGCAGTACTTC. Translating gives CASSSHGTGGTYEQYF. Complete variable domain (other parts from reference TRBV9 and TRBJ2-7): DSGVTQTPKHLITATGQRVTLRCSPRSGDLSVYWYQQSLDQGLQFLIQYYNGEERAKGNILERFSAQQFPDLHSELNLSSLELGDSALYFCASSSHGTGGTYEQYFGPGTRLTVT.

The CDR3 reads CASSLMTEEQYF. The CDR3 coding sequence is TGTGCCAGCAGCCTCATGACTGAGGAGCAGTACTTC. This rearrangement joins TRBV5-6 to TRBJ2-7; D remains ambiguous. Between the trimmed V and J ends, which lost 4 bases and 7 bases, there was a span of 12 bases. CDR3 length equals 12 residues. Germline V gives CDR1 SGHDT, CDR2 YYEEEE.

The chain recombines TRBV19 with TRBJ1-1, with D perhaps TRBD1 (6 bases). This CDR3 has 14 residues. V was trimmed by 6 bases and J by 1 base, leaving 12 bases between them. Germline CDR1 LNHDA, CDR2 SQIVND (reference sequence). CDR3 coding DNA: TGTGCCAGTAGCCAGGGAGGGGGGAACACTGAAGCTTTCTTT. Protein: CASSQGGGNTEAFF.

The rearrangement joins TRBV28 to TRBJ1-2; tentatively, D is TRBD1 (5 bases). There are 15 residues in the CDR3. Germline values: CDR1 MDHEN, CDR2 SYDVKM. V lost 4 bases and J lost 0, with 12 bases in between. The CDR3 protein is CASSSPGQANYGYTF. CDR3 nucleotide sequence: TGTGCCAGCAGTTCCCCCGGACAAGCTAACTATGGCTACACCTTC.

This sequence joins TRBV10-2 and TRBJ1-6; TRBD1 matches at 8 bases. Unmatched junction bases numbered 10, after V lost 2 bases and J lost 7 bases. Germline V lookup: CDR1 WSHSY, CDR2 SAAADI. The CDR3 consists of 17 residues. Here the CDR3 reads CASSEAIGQGSNSPLHF. DNA for the CDR3: TGCGCCAGCAGTGAGGCGATTGGACAGGGAAGCAATTCACCCCTCCACTTT.

The chain recombines TRBV6-5 with TRBJ1-5; TRBD1 might be the D (6 bases). V gave up 2 bases and J gave up 7 bases, with 12 bases separating them. The germline V gene has CDR1 MNHEY and CDR2 SVGAGI. The CDR3 consists of 14 residues. CDR3 sequence: CASSYGGAGQPQHF. The CDR3 region has the DNA TGTGCCAGCAGTTACGGGGGGGCGGGACAGCCCCAGCATTTT.

The CDR3, as DNA: TGTGCCAGCAGCTCCACAGGCCCTGCAACTAATGAAAAACTGTTTTTT. Its translation is CASSSTGPATNEKLFF. This rearrangement joins TRBV7-6 to TRBJ1-4, with D tentatively TRBD1 (5 bases). The germline V and J ends were trimmed by 4 bases and 0 bases, with 12 bases remaining between them. The CDR3 sequence is 16 residues long. Germline values: CDR1 SGHVS, CDR2 FNYEAQ. Using reference TRBV7-6 and TRBJ1-4 for the parts outside the CDR3, the full variable domain is GAGVSQSPRYKVTKRGQDVALRCDPISGHVSLYWYRQALGQGPEFLTYFNYEAQQDKSGLPNDRFSAERPEGSISTLTIQRTEQRDSAMYRCASSSTGPATNEKLFFGSGTQLSVL.

This clone was counted only a few times. The gene calls are TRBV10-1 and TRBJ2-5; 7 bases are shared with TRBD1. This CDR3 has 13 amino acids. Germline CDR1 reads WNHNN; CDR2 reads SYGVQD (reference sequence). After removal of 6 bases from V and 1 base from J, the junction contained 2 bases not matched to a gene. Here the CDR3 reads CASSGTAQETQYF. For the CDR3, the DNA is TGCGCCAGCAGCGGGACAGCCCAAGAGACCCAGTACTTC.

This sequence joins TRBV5-1 and TRBJ1-1; 7 bases map to TRBD1. V lost 3 bases and J lost 5; bases outside the gene matches: 7. The CDR3 runs 14 residues. Germline CDR1 is SGHRS and CDR2 is YFSETQ. The CDR3 sequence is CASSSPTGRTEAFF. In DNA form, the CDR3 reads TGCGCCAGCAGCTCCCCGACAGGGAGGACTGAAGCTTTCTTT.

This clone appeared a few times. The rearrangement joins TRBV30 to TRBJ1-1, with 9 positions matching TRBD1. The germline V gene encodes CDR1 GTSNPN and CDR2 SVGIG (reference sequence). The CDR3 is made up of 12 amino acids. Trimming cost V 4 bases and J 7 bases; bases outside gene matches: 4. CDR3 loop: CAWTGQGSEAFF. The CDR3, as DNA: TGTGCCTGGACGGGACAGGGTAGTGAAGCTTTCTTT.

V gene TRBV5-1 combines with J gene TRBJ1-2; a possible D gene is TRBD1 (6 bases). The germline V and J ends were trimmed by 4 bases and 1 base, with 14 bases remaining between them. This CDR3 is 15 amino acids long. The V gene's germline CDR1 is SGHRS and CDR2 YFSETQ. The CDR3 protein is CASSLGTRGNYGYTF. The CDR3 nucleotides read TGCGCCAGCAGCCTCGGGACAAGAGGTAACTATGGCTACACCTTC.

This clone has a handful of counts. CDR3 region: CASTGTLEPYGYTF. Here the CDR3 DNA reads TGTGCCAGCACAGGAACCCTGGAACCCTATGGCTACACCTTC. The genes are TRBV6-5 and TRBJ1-2, with no clear D. This CDR3 is 14 amino acids long. CDR1 and CDR2 (germline): MNHEY, SVGAGI. V was clipped by 7 bases and J by 4 bases, with 16 bases between them.

The genes are TRBV27 and TRBJ1-6; 12 bases agree with TRBD1. The V segment lost 6 bases and the J segment 1 base; nucleotides outside the gene matches: 1. The length of the CDR3 is 16 residues. Germline values: CDR1 MNHEY, CDR2 SMNVEV (reference sequence). The CDR3 sequence: CASRGQGASYNSPLHF. The CDR3 DNA reads TGTGCCAGCAGGGGACAGGGGGCGTCCTATAATTCACCCCTCCACTTT.

The chain has TRBV15 and TRBJ1-1; TRBD1 matches at 8 bases. The V segment lost 3 bases and the J segment 9 bases; nucleotides outside the gene matches: 9. CDR3 length: 14 residues. CDR1 is LNHNV and CDR2 is YYDKDF in the germline V gene (reference sequence). CDR3 sequence reads: CATSSGQGGVQAFF. The CDR3 region has the DNA TGTGCCACCAGCAGCGGACAGGGAGGGGTTCAAGCTTTCTTT.